Listed below are T cell receptor beta chains from one sample, sequenced in a study of blood T cell repertoires in COVID-19. The table came from immunoSEQ multiplex PCR; TCRdb's copy has only in-frame clones and leaves some out. This sample has roughly 150,000 clones, with more than 75% found just once. Specimen: peripheral blood. The receptors derive from an older woman with COVID-19, enrolled during active disease. The CDR3 runs from the conserved cysteine through the conserved F or W. D genes are given only for firm matches. Clone size is stated in some rows and not others, as once, few, many or a class when expanded.

D gene,V gene,J gene,clone size,CDR3 DNA,CDR3 protein
NA,TRBV7-6,TRBJ2-2,NA,TGTGCCAGCAGCTTACATCCCAACAGCGGGCGGGACGGGGAGCTGTTTTTT,CASSLHPNSGRDGELFF
NA,TRBV2,TRBJ2-5,NA,TGTGCCAGCAGTGTCCAGGAGACCCAGTACTTC,CASSVQETQYF
NA,TRBV6-5,TRBJ2-6,NA,TGTGCCAGCAGACGACAGAACTCTGGGGCCAACGTCCTGACTTTC,CASRRQNSGANVLTF
TRBD1,TRBV9,TRBJ2-7,NA,TGTGCCAGCAGCGTAGAAGGGACAGGATACGAGCAGTACTTC,CASSVEGTGYEQYF
NA,TRBV10-2,TRBJ1-2,NA,TGCGCCACTATGACAGATAACTATGGCTACACCTTC,CATMTDNYGYTF
TRBD2,TRBV18,TRBJ2-1,NA,TGTGCCAGCTCACCGGAGGCTAGCGGGAGTTGGCATGAGCAGTTCTTC,CASSPEASGSWHEQFF
NA,TRBV6-1,TRBJ1-3,NA,TGTGCCAGCAGTGAAACCCTCCAGGGTAGGGGAAACACCATATATTTT,CASSETLQGRGNTIYF
NA,TRBV7-3,TRBJ2-3,once,TGTGCCAGCAGCTTAGCGGGGCTCACAGATACGCAGTATTTT,CASSLAGLTDTQYF
TRBD2,TRBV19,TRBJ2-7,NA,TGTGCCAGTAGTACGGCTAGCGGGGGAGCCTACGAGCAGTACTTC,CASSTASGGAYEQYF
TRBD2,TRBV5-5,TRBJ2-3,NA,TGTGCCAGCAGCCTAGCGGGGGCGGGGGATACGCAGTATTTT,CASSLAGAGDTQYF
TRBD1,TRBV6-6,TRBJ1-4,NA,TGTGCCAGCAGTGGCCGGGACAGGCCAGAAAAACTGTTTTTT,CASSGRDRPEKLFF
TRBD2,TRBV10-1,TRBJ2-1,once,TGCGCCAGCTCTCGGAGACTAGCGGATTACAATGAGCAGTTCTTC,CASSRRLADYNEQFF
TRBD2,TRBV6-5,TRBJ2-1,NA,TGTGCCAGCACAGCGGGACTAGCGGGGGCGGGGGAGCAGTTCTTC,CASTAGLAGAGEQFF
NA,TRBV7-2,TRBJ1-2,NA,TGTGCCAGCAGCTTAGCGCGACAGAACTATGGCTACACCTTC,CASSLARQNYGYTF
TRBD1,TRBV11-3,TRBJ2-7,NA,TGTGCCAGCAGCTTAAGGGGGCCCCGCGCCTACGAGCAGTACTTC,CASSLRGPRAYEQYF
NA,TRBV12-3/TRBV12-4,TRBJ1-2,NA,TGTGCCAGCAGTTTAGGAGCGTCGGTAGGCTACACCTTC,CASSLGASVGYTF
NA,TRBV5-1,TRBJ2-2,few,TGCGCCAGCAGCTTGGCCGGGTGGCCGAACACCGGGGAGCTGTTTTTT,CASSLAGWPNTGELFF
NA,TRBV5-1,TRBJ1-3,few,TGCGCCAGCAGCTTCGACAGCGCCTCTGGAAACACCATATATTTT,CASSFDSASGNTIYF
NA,TRBV6-5,TRBJ1-3,NA,TGTGCCAGCAGTTTCGACAGGTCTCTCTCTGGAAACACCATATATTTT,CASSFDRSLSGNTIYF